This T cell receptor (beta chain) emerged from a study of Tregs in tolerant kidney transplant recipients. Using immunoSEQ multiplex PCR, the repertoire was profiled, and TCRdb retains in-frame clones only, with some absent. The repertoire holds tens of thousands of clones, with 87% as singletons. The CDR3 spans 13 residues. Germline-derived CDR1 and CDR2 are MNHEY and SVGAGI. The V segment lost 7 bases and the J segment 6 bases; nucleotides outside the gene matches: 8. The nonmyeloablative bone marrow transplants came from related graft donors, with transient mixed chimerism. CD4+CD25+CD127- Tregs, CD4+CD25- non-Tregs, CD4 and CD8 cells were sorted.

This TCR came from a human patient who received a combined kidney and bone marrow transplant. Some T cells may be graft donor cells. The sequencing used CD4+ T cells from blood (PBMCs), collected 6 months after the transplant. The chain employs TRBV6-5 and TRBJ2-7; 8 bases are a match to TRBD2. The CDR3 nucleotides read TGTGCCAGCAACCCGAGCGGGAGCCTCGAGCAGTACTTC. This gives the protein CASNPSGSLEQYF.